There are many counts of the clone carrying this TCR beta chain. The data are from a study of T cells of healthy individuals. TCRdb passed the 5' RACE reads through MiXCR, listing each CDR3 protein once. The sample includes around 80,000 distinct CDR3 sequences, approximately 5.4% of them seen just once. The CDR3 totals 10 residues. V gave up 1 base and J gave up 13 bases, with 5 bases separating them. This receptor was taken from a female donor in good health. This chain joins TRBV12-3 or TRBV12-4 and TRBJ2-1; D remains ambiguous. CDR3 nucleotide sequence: TGTGCCAGCAGTTTAGGTCCTCAGTTCTTC. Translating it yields CASSLGPQFF.